This TCR beta chain is from a study of T-cell memory formation after mild COVID-19. Across the whole study: The two donors had largely donor-specific TCR clusters.

TCRdb processed the 5' RACE reads anew with MiXCR; each CDR3 protein has one entry. Of about 340,000 distinct CDR3 sequences detected, more than 20% appear once; the ten largest clones hold around 23%. Overall study findings and caveats: Still unconfirmed is whether the second-wave clones peaking on day 37 recognized SARS-CoV-2.

From germline, CDR1 is SGHRS and CDR2 YFSETQ. Trimming left V 5 bases short and J 8 bases short, with 10 bases between. This CDR3 contains 11 residues. Worth noting for this clonotype: Antigen specificity is unknown.

This sequence originates from a man between 18 and 29 years old who had mild COVID-19 (a few samples of this study predate the infection). Cell type and time point are not known. Material: PBMCs or a T cell subset sorted from them (not recorded which). The gene calls are TRBV5-1 and TRBJ1-2; no clear D. The CDR3 is CASRSPDGYTF. The CDR3 coding sequence is TGCGCCAGCAGATCCCCAGACGGCTACACCTTC.